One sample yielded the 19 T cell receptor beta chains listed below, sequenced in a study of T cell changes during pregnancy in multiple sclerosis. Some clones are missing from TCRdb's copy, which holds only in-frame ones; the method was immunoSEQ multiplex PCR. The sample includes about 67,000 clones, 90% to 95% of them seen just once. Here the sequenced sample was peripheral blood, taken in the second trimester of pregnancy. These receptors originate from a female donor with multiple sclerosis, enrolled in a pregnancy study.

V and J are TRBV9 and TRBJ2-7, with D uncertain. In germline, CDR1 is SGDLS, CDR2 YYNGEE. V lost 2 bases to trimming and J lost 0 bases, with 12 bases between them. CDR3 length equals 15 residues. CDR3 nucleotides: TGTGCCAGCAGCGTGGAGACGGCTAGCTCCTACGAGCAGTACTTC. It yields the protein CASSVETASSYEQYF.

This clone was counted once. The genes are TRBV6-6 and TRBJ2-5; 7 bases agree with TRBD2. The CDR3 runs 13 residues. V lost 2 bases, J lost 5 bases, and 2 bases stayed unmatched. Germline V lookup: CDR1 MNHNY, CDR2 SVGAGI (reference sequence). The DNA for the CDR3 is TGTGCCAGCAGTTACGGGGAGGGGGAGACCCAGTACTTC. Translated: CASSYGEGETQYF.

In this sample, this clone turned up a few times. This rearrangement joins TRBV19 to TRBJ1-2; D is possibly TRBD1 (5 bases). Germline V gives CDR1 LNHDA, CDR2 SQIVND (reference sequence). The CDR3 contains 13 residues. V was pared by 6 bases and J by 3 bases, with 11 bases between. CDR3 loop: CASRRGRDYGYTF. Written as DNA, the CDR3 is TGTGCCAGTAGGAGAGGCAGGGACTATGGCTACACCTTC.

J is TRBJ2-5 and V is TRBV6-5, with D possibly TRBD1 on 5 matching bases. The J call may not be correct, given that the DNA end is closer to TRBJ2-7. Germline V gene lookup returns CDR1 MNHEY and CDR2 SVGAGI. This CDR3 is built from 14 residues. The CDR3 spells CASSYQGSSYEQYF. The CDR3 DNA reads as TGTGCCAGCAGTTACCAGGGAAGCTCCTACGAGCAGTACTTC.

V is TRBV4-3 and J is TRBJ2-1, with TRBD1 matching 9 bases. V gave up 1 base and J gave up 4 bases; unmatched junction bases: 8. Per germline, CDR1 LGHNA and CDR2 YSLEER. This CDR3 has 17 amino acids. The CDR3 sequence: CASSQVLGQGTYNEQFF. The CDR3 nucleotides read TGCGCCAGCAGCCAAGTTCTCGGACAGGGGACATACAATGAGCAGTTCTTC.

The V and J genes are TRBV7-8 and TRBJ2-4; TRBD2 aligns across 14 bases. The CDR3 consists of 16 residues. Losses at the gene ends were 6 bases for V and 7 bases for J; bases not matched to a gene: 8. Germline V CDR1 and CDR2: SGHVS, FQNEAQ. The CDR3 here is CASRTSGRDSVNIQYF. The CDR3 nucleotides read TGTGCCAGCAGGACTAGCGGGAGGGACTCGGTCAACATTCAGTACTTC. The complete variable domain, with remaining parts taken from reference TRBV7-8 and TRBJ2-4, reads GAGVSQSPRYKVAKRGQDVALRCDPISGHVSLFWYQQALGQGPEFLTYFQNEAQLDKSGLPSDRFFAERPEGSVSTLKIQRTQQEDSAVYLCASRTSGRDSVNIQYFGAGTRLSVL.

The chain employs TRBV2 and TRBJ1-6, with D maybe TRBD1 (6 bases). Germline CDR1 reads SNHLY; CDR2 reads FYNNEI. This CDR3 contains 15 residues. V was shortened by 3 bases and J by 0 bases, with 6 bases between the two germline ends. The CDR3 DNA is TGTGCCAGCAGTGAGGACAGCTCCTATAATTCACCCCTCCACTTT. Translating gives CASSEDSSYNSPLHF.

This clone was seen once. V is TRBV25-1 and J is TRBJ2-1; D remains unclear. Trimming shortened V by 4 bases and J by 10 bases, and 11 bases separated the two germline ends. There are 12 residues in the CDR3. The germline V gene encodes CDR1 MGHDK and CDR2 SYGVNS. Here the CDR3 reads CASSARLGEQFF. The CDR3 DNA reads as TGTGCCAGCAGTGCCAGACTCGGGGAGCAGTTCTTC.

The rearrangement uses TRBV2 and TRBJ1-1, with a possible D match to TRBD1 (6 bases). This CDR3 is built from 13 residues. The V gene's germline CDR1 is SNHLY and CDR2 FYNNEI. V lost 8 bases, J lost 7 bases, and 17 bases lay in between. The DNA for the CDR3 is TGTGCCAGCTGCCTCGGGGGGGCTGTTGAAGCTTTCTTT. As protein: CASCLGGAVEAFF.

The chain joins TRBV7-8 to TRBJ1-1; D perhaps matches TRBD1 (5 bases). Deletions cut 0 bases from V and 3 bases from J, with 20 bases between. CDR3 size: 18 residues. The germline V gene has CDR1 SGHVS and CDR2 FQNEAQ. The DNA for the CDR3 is TGTGCCAGCAGCTTAGCGAGAAAGTTAGGGGCAGAGGACACTGAAGCTTTCTTT. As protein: CASSLARKLGAEDTEAFF.

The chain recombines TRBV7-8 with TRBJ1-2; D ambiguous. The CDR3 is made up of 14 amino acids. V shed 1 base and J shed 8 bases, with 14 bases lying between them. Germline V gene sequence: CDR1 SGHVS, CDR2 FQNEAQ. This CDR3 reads CASSLVSPGEGYTF. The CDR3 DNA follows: TGTGCCAGCAGCTTAGTGTCCCCCGGTGAGGGCTACACCTTC.

CDR3 protein: CASSPIRAETQYF. For the CDR3, the DNA is TGTGCCAGCAGTCCGATCCGCGCGGAGACCCAGTACTTC. The chain combines TRBV6-1 with TRBJ2-5; D uncertain. The CDR3 is 13 residues long. V lost 5 bases to trimming and J lost 5 bases, with 12 bases between them. Per germline, CDR1 MNHNS and CDR2 SASEGT.

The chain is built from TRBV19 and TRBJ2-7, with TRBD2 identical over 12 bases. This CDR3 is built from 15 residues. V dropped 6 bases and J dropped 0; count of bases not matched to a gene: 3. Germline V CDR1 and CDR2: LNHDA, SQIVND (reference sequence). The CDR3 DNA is TGTGCCAGTAGGCAGGGACTAGCGGGCTCCTACGAGCAGTACTTC. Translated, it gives CASRQGLAGSYEQYF.

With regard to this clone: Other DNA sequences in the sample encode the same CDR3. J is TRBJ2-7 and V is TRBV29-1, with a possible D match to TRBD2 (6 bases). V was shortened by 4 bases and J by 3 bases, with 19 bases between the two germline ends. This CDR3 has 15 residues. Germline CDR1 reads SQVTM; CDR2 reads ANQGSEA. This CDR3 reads CSVGGTGDLLYEQYF. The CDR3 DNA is TGCAGCGTTGGGGGGACGGGGGACCTCCTCTACGAGCAGTACTTC.

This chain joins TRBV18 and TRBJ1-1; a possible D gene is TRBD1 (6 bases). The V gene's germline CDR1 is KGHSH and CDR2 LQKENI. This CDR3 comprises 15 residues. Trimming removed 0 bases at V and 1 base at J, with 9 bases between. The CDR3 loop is CASSPPQGTNTEAFF. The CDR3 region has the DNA TGTGCCAGCTCACCACCTCAGGGGACGAACACTGAAGCTTTCTTT.

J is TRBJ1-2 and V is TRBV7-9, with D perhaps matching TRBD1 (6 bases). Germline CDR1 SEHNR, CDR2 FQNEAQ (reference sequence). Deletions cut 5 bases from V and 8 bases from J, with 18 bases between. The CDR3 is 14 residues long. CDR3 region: CASSKPGVPPGYTF. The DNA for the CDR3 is TGTGCCAGCAGCAAACCAGGGGTCCCCCCGGGCTACACCTTC. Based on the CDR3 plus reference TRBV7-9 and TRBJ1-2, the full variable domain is DTGVSQNPRHKITKRGQNVTFRCDPISEHNRLYWYRQTLGQGPEFLTYFQNEAQLEKSRLLSDRFSAERPKGSFSTLEIQRTEQGDSAMYLCASSKPGVPPGYTFGSGTRLTVV.

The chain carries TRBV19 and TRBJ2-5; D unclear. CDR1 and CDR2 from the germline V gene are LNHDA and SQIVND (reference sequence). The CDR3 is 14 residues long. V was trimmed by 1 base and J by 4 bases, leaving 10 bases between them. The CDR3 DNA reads TGTGCCAGTAGTATAGTAGGAACGGGAGAGACCCAGTACTTC. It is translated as CASSIVGTGETQYF. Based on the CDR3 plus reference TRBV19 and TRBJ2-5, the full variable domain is DGGITQSPKYLFRKEGQNVTLSCEQNLNHDAMYWYRQDPGQGLRLIYYSQIVNDFQKGDIAEGYSVSREKKESFPLTVTSAQKNPTAFYLCASSIVGTGETQYFGPGTRLLVL.

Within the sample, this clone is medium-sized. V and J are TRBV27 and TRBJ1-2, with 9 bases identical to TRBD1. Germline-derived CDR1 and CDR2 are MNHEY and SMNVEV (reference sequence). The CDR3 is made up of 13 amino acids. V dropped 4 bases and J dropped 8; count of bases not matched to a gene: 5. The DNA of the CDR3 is TGTGCCAGCAGTTCCGGGACAGGGTTCGGCTACACCTTC. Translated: CASSSGTGFGYTF.

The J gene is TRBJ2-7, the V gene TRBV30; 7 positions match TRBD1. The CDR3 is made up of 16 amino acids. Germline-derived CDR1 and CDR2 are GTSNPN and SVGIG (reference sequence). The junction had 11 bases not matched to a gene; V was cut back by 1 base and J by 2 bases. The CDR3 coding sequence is TGTGCCTGGAGTGCCTTATCGGGACAGAAAACCTACGAGCAGTACTTC. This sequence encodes CAWSALSGQKTYEQYF.